This T cell receptor beta chain is from a study of cytomegalovirus exposure and HLA in healthy donors. The donors gave bone marrow, and they were healthy. Comments on this clone: The target antigen is unknown.

PCR involved 60 Vbeta and 13 Jbeta primers. Per the authors' pipeline: In a later analysis, some 80 million unique TCR beta chains included roughly 11 million shared by two or more donors. Clones were sequenced by immunoSEQ multiplex PCR, and TCRdb holds only the in-frame ones, with some missing. Clone size and V and J calls were adopted from that table, with D and trimming inferred from the DNA. The repertoire consists of around 94,000 clones, with around 80% occurring once and the leading ten covering under 5%. Whole-study findings and limits: TCR beta V- and J-gene trimming, according to a later analysis, was linked to a missense DCLRE1C variant. According to reports, the classifier identified cytomegalovirus status with high specificity and sensitivity.

J gave up 8 bases and V 6 bases, and 6 bases lay outside the gene matches. Germline V CDR1 and CDR2: KGHSH, LQKENI. CDR3 size: 12 residues. The sequenced sample was PBMCs. The receptor was derived from a male donor in good health and CMV-seropositive. The J gene is TRBJ1-1, the V gene TRBV18, with 7 bases fitting TRBD1. The CDR3 loop reads CASSPYRGEAFF. For the CDR3, the DNA is TGTGCCAGCTCTCCCTACAGGGGAGAAGCTTTCTTT. The whole variable domain, filled in from reference TRBV18 and TRBJ1-1, reads NAGVMQNPRHLVRRRGQEARLRCSPMKGHSHVYWYRQLPEEGLKFMVYLQKENIIDESGMPKERFSAEFPKEGPSILRIQQVVRGDSAAYFCASSPYRGEAFFGQGTRLTVV.